These 2 T cell receptor beta chains share one sample of origin, sequenced in a study of Ad26.COV2.S vaccination and SARS-CoV-2 variants (dated by TCRdb to about 2021). Library creation used the immunoSEQ multiplex PCR assay. Drawn from immuneACCESS, this table holds only the in-frame rearrangements with V and J called that TCRdb kept. Clones are partly lost; checked studies trace under half to an unresolved V gene and leave the rest unexplained. The sample table lists hundreds of thousands of clones, approximately 89% of them with a count of one. The ten largest clones capture roughly 2.5% of the sample. The sample's treatment or condition label is to be understood as: roughly 20 received Ad26.COV2.S at low or high dose, single or two shots; 5 received placebo; per-sample allocation not given. Repertoires of vaccine and placebo recipients were sequenced from samples collected on day 63 after the first injection.

The material sequenced was peripheral blood, taken in a trial of Ad26.COV2.S vaccine versus placebo. The source of these receptors is a person between 18 and 65 years old who received the Ad26.COV2.S COVID-19 vaccine or a placebo.

This chain connects TRBV4-3 to TRBJ1-4; 9 bases are shared with TRBD1. After removal of 5 bases from V and 4 bases from J, the junction contained 5 bases not matched to a gene. The CDR3 is 15 amino acids. Germline V gives CDR1 LGHNA, CDR2 YSLEER. The CDR3 DNA follows: TGCGCCAGCAGCGATCCGGGACAGGGTAATGAAAAACTGTTTTTT. Translated: CASSDPGQGNEKLFF.

V is TRBV2 and J is TRBJ2-1; 8 positions agree with TRBD2. The CDR3 is 15 residues long. Germline CDR1 and CDR2: SNHLY and FYNNEI. V dropped 4 bases and J dropped 7; count of bases not matched to a gene: 9. For the CDR3, the DNA is TGTGCCAGCAGTGTGTCGGGGGGGCTCTCAAATGAGCAGTTCTTC. Its protein is CASSVSGGLSNEQFF.